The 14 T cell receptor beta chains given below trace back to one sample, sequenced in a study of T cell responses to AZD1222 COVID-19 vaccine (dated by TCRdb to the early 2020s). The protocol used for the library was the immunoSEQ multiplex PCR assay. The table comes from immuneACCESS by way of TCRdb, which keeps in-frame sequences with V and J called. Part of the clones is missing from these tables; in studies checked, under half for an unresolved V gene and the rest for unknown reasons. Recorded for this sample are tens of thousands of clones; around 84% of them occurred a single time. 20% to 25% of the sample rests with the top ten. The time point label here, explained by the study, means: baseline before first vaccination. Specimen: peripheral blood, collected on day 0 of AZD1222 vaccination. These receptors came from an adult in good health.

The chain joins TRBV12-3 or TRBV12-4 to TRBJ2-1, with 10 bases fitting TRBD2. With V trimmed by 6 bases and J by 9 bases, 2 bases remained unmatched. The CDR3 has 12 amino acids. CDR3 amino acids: CASSRTSGEQFF. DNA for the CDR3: TGTGCCAGCAGCCGGACTAGCGGTGAGCAGTTCTTC.

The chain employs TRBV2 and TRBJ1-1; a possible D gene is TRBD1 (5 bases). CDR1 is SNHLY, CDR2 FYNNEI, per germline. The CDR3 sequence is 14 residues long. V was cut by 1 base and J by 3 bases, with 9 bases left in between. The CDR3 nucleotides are TGTGCCAGCAGTGAAGGGGGGGAGGACACTGAAGCTTTCTTT. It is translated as CASSEGGEDTEAFF.

The CDR3 loop is CAWSGGDQPQHF. The CDR3 bases are TGTGCCTGGAGTGGGGGGGATCAGCCCCAGCATTTT. The chain couples TRBV30 to TRBJ1-5, with D perhaps matching TRBD1 (5 bases). Between the trimmed V and J ends, which lost 1 base and 5 bases, there was a span of 6 bases. Germline CDR1 is GTSNPN and CDR2 is SVGIG (reference sequence). CDR3 length: 12 residues.

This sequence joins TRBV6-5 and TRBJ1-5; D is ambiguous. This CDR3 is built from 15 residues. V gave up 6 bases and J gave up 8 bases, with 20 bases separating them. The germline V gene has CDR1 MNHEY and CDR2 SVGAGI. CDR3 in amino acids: CASRKDVTPLEPQHF. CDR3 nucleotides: TGTGCCAGCAGGAAAGACGTCACGCCATTGGAGCCCCAGCATTTT.

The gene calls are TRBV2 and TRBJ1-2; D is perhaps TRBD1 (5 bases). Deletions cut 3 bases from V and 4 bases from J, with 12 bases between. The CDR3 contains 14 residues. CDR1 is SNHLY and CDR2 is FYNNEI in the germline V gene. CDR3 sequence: CASSEQGSPYGYTF. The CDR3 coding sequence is TGTGCCAGCAGTGAGCAGGGATCACCCTATGGCTACACCTTC.

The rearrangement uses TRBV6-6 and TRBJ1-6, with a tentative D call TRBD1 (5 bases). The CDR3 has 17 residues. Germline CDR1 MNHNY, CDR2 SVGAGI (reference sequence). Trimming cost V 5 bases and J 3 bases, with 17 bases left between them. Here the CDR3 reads CASSRTTGNGYNSPLHF. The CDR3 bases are TGTGCCAGCAGTCGCACCACAGGAAACGGCTATAATTCACCCCTCCACTTT.

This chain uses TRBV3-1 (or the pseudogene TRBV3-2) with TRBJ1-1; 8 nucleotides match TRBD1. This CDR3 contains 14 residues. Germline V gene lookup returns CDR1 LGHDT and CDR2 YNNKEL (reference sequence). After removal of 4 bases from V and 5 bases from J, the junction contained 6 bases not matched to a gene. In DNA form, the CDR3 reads TGTGCCAGCAGCCTAAACAGGGGGGGAACTGAAGCTTTCTTT. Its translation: CASSLNRGGTEAFF.

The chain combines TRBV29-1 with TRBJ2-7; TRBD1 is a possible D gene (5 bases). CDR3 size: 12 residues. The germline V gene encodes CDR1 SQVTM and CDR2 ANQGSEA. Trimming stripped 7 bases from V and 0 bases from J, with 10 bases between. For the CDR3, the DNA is TGCAGCGGGTCCGACAGCTCCTACGAGCAGTACTTC. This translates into CSGSDSSYEQYF.

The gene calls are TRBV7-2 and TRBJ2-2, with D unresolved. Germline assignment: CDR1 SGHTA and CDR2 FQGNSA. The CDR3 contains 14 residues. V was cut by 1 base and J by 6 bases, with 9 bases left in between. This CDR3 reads CASSLGPSSGELFF. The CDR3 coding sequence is TGTGCCAGCAGCTTAGGTCCTAGTTCCGGGGAGCTGTTTTTT. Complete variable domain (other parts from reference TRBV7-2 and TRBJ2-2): GAGVSQSPSNKVTEKGKDVELRCDPISGHTALYWYRQSLGQGLEFLIYFQGNSAPDKSGLPSDRFSAERTGGSVSTLTIQRTQQEDSAVYLCASSLGPSSGELFFGEGSRLTVL.

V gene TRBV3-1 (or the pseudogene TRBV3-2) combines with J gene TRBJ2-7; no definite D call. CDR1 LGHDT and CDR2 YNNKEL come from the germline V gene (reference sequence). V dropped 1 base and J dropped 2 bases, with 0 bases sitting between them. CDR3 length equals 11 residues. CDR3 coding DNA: TGTGCCAGCAGCCAAGCCTACGAGCAGTACTTC. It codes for CASSQAYEQYF.

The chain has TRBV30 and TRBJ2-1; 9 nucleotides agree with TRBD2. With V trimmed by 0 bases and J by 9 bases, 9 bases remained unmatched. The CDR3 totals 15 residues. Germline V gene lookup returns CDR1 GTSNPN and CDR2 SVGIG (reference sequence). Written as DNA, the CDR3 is TGTGCCTGGAGTGTACATCGCGGGGGGGCCGTTGAGCAGTTCTTC. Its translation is CAWSVHRGGAVEQFF.

The CDR3 loop is CASSIWQQYEQYF. CDR3 DNA: TGTGCCAGCAGTATCTGGCAGCAATACGAGCAGTACTTC. The chain employs TRBV2 and TRBJ2-7, with D unresolved. Germline assignment: CDR1 SNHLY and CDR2 FYNNEI. This CDR3 region has 13 residues. Deletions cut 5 bases from V and 4 bases from J, with 12 bases between.

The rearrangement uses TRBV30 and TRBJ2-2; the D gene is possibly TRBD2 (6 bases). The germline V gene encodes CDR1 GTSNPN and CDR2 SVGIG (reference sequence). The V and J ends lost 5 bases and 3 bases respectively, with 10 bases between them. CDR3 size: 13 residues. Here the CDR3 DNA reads TGTGCCTGGTTTGGAGGGTACACCGGGGAGCTGTTTTTT. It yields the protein CAWFGGYTGELFF.

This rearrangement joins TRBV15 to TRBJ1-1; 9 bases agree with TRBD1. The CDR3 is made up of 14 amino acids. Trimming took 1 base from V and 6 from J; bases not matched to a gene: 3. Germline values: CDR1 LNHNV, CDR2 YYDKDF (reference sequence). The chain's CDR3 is CATSRADRGAEAFF. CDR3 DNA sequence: TGTGCCACCAGCAGAGCGGACAGGGGTGCTGAAGCTTTCTTT.